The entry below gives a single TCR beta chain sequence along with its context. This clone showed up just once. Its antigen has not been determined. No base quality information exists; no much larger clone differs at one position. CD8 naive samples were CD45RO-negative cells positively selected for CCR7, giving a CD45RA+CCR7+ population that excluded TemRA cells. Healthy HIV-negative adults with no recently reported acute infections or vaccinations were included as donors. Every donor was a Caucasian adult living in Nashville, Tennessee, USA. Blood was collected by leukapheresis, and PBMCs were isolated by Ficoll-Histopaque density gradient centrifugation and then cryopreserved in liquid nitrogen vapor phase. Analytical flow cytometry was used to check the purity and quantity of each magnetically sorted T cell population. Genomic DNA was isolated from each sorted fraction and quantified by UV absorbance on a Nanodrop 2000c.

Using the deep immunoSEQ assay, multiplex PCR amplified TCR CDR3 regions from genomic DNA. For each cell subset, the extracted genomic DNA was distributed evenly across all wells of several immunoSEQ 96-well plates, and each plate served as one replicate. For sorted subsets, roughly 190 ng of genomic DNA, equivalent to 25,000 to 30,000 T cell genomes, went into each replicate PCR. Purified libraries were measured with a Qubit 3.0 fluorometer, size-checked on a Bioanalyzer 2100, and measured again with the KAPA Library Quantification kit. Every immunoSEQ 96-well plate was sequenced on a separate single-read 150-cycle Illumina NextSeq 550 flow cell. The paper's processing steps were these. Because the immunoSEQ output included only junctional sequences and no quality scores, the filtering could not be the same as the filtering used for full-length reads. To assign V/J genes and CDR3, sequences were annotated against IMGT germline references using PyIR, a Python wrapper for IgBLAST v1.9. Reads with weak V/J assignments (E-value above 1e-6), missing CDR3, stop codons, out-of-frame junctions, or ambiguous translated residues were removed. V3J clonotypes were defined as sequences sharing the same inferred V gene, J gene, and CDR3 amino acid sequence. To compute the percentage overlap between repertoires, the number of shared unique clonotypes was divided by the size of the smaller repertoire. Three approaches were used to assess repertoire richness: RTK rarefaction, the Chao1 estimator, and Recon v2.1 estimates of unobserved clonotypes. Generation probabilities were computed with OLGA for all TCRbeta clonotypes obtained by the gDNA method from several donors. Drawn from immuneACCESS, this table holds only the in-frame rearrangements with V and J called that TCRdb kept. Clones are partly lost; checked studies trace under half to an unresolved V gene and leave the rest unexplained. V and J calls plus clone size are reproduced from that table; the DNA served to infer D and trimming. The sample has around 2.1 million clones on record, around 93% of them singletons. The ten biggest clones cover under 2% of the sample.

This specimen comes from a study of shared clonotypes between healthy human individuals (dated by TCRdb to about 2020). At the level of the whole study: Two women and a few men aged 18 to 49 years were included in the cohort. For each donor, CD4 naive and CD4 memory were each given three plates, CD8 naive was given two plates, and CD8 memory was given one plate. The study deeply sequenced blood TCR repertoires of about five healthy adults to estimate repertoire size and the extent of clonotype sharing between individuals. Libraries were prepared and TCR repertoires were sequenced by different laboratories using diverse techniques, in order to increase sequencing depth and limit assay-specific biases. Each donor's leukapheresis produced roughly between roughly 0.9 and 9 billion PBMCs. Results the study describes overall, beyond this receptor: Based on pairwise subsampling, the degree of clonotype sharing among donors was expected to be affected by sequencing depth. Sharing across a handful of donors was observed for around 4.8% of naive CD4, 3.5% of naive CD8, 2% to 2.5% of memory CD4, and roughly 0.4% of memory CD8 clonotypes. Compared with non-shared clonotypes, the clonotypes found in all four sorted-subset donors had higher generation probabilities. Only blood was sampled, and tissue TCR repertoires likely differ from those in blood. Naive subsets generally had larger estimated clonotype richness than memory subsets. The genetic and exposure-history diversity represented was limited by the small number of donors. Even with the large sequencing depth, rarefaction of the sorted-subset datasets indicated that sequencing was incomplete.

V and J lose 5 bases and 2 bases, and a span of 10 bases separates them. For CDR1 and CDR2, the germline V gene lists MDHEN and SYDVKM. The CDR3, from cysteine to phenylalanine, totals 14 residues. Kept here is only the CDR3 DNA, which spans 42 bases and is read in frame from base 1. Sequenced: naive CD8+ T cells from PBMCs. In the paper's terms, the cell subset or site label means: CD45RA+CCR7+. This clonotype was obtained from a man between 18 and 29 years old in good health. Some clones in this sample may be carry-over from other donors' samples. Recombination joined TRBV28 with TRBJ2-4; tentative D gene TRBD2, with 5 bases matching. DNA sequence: TGTGCCAGCAGTCCCGGGATTTCCAAAAACATTCAGTACTTC. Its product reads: CASSPGISKNIQYF.